This TCR beta chain was recorded in a study of T-cell reconstitution after alpha-beta-depleted transplantation in children listed by TCRdb under 2016. Study-level background: The study quantitatively tracked T-cell immune reconstitution after TCRalphabeta/CD19-depleted allogeneic hematopoietic cell transplantation in children using TCR repertoire profiling.

General study outcomes and caveats: The frequencies of hyperexpanded clones fell over the following months, and after one year, T-cell counts and TCRbeta diversity were mostly attributed to newly produced T cells. In some patients, high TCRbeta diversity at day 60 was attributed to recipient T cells and intrathymic progenitors that had survived conditioning. The apparently early alphabetaT-cell count recovery about two months after transplant was reportedly dependent on only several hundred rapidly expanded clones derived from non-depleted graft cells.

This clonotype was detected only a few times. It has no known antigen specificity. Base-call qualities are not available, and no considerably larger clone is one nucleotide away. To prepare the library, PCR was applied. These reads were obtained on an Illumina HiSeq 2500. To normalize quantification of the TCRbeta repertoire, the TCR libraries were built with molecular barcoding that relied on unique molecular identifiers. TCRdb reprocessing: public reads trimmed at Q25 with fastp, clones called with MiXCR, in-frame beta chains kept. Rows are unified per CDR3 protein, each entry keeping the most common DNA and genes. The sample table holds a few hundred thousand distinct CDR3 sequences, of which 6.6% were seen once. The ten biggest clones cover approximately 5.7% of the sample. The treatment or condition label, as the study defines it: allogeneic hematopoietic cell transplantation with graft depleted of TCRalphabeta T cells and CD19 B cells. TCRalphabeta/CD19-depleted allogeneic hematopoietic cell grafts were given to the transplant recipients, all of whom were children.

The sequence derives from a boy younger than 10 with acute lymphoblastic leukemia, due to receive a stem cell transplant. The sequencing used PBMCs, collected before TCRalphabeta/CD19-depleted stem cell transplant.

The bases are TGTGCCAGCAGGGCGCCGGGGACTGAAGCTTTCTTT. This sequence encodes CASRAPGTEAFF. Here the chain combines TRBV6-5 and TRBJ1-1, with the D gene call left open. The junction carries 10 bases between V and J, which are trimmed by 6 bases and 5 bases respectively. For CDR1 and CDR2, the germline V gene lists MNHEY and SVGAGI. The CDR3 runs 12 amino acids, cysteine and phenylalanine included. Only the CDR3 DNA is retained, 36 bases long and in frame from the first base.